These T cell receptor beta chains were read from a single sample in a study of shared clonotypes between healthy human individuals. Assay: immunoSEQ multiplex PCR; the TCRdb copy retains only in-frame clones and omits some. This sample has around 2.5 million clones, with 93% found just once. Material for sequencing was naive CD4+ T cells from PBMCs. The receptor set was obtained from a young man in good health. Some clones in this sample may be carry-over from other donors' samples. CDR3s include the opening cysteine and the closing phenylalanine or tryptophan. The D gene is left open where the match is weak. The size of a clone is reported for some rows only, either as once, few or many, or as a class for expanded clones.

clone_size | j_call | d_call | v_call | cdr3_nt | cdr3_aa
- | TRBJ2-5 | TRBD2 | TRBV9 | TGTGCCAGCAGCGCCTCGGGACTAGCGGGAGTGGAGACCCAGTACTTC | CASSASGLAGVETQYF
- | TRBJ1-5 | - | TRBV30 | TGTGCCTGGAGTGCCGACATATCTCAGCCCCAGCATTTT | CAWSADISQPQHF
- | TRBJ2-2 | - | TRBV5-1 | TGCGCCAGCAGCTTGTACACGGACACCGGGGAGCTGTTTTTT | CASSLYTDTGELFF
- | TRBJ2-3 | - | TRBV5-4 | TGTGCCAGCAGCACCGCTTCGATGTTAGCAGGCCTCACAGATACGCAGTATTTT | CASSTASMLAGLTDTQYF
once | TRBJ2-2 | TRBD2 | TRBV4-1 | TGCGCCAGCAGCCAGGGACCGGGACTAAACACCGGGGAGCTGTTTTTT | CASSQGPGLNTGELFF
- | TRBJ2-2 | TRBD2 | TRBV27 | TGTGCCAGCAGTCTTCGACGGACTAGCCGGGGGACCGGGGAGCTGTTTTTT | CASSLRRTSRGTGELFF
- | TRBJ2-2 | - | TRBV18 | TGTGCCAGCTCACCAACAGCGAACACCGGGGAGCTGTTTTTT | CASSPTANTGELFF
- | TRBJ1-1 | - | TRBV6-1 | TGTGCCAGCACCTGGTCGCATATGAACACTGAAGCTTTCTTT | CASTWSHMNTEAFF
- | TRBJ1-5 | - | TRBV18 | TGTGCCAGCTCCCCTGGGGGGTCTCAGCCCCAGCATTTT | CASSPGGSQPQHF
- | TRBJ2-7 | - | TRBV28 | TGTGCCAGCAGTTTACCCGGACTATACGAGCAGTACTTC | CASSLPGLYEQYF
- | TRBJ2-1 | TRBD2 | TRBV19 | TGTGCCAGTAGCCTACTAGCGGGTGCATACAATGAGCAGTTCTTC | CASSLLAGAYNEQFF
- | TRBJ2-3 | - | TRBV2 | TGTGCCAGCAGTGAAGAGCGGACAGCCCTCGGTACGCAGTATTTT | CASSEERTALGTQYF
- | TRBJ2-3 | TRBD2 | TRBV5-1 | TGCGCCAGCAGCCACGAACCCAGGACTAGCGGCGGCACAGATACGCAGTATTTT | CASSHEPRTSGGTDTQYF
- | TRBJ2-1 | TRBD2 | TRBV9 | TGTGCCAGCAGCGAGGCGGGAGGCTCCTACAATGAGCAGTTCTTC | CASSEAGGSYNEQFF
- | TRBJ2-2 | - | TRBV11-2 | TGTGCCAGCAGCTTAGTGGTTTACACCGGGGAGCTGTTTTTT | CASSLVVYTGELFF
- | TRBJ2-5 | - | TRBV19 | TGTGCCAGTAGTATAGATTTGCCGGGAGAGACCCAGTACTTC | CASSIDLPGETQYF
- | TRBJ2-3 | - | TRBV2 | TGTGCCAGCAGCGCCACTCCTACAAGCACAGATACGCAGTATTTT | CASSATPTSTDTQYF
- | TRBJ1-1 | - | TRBV5-1 | TGCGCCAGCAGCTTGATGGGCCGGATCATGAACACTGAAGCTTTCTTT | CASSLMGRIMNTEAFF
few | TRBJ1-2 | TRBD1 | TRBV27 | TGTGCCAGCAGTCCGTACAGGGGGTCCTATGGCTACACCTTC | CASSPYRGSYGYTF
- | TRBJ1-3 | - | TRBV5-6 | TGTGCCAGCAGCCCGAGGCGGGCATTCTCTGGAAACACCATATATTTT | CASSPRRAFSGNTIYF
- | TRBJ2-1 | TRBD2 | TRBV15 | TGTGCCACCAGCGTCGGCGGGAGGGTCGATGAGCAGTTCTTC | CATSVGGRVDEQFF
- | TRBJ1-2 | - | TRBV23-1 | TGCGCCAGCAGTCAAAGCAGAGGGATGGATGGCTACACCTTC | CASSQSRGMDGYTF
- | TRBJ2-1 | TRBD2 | TRBV5-1 | TGCGCCAGCAGCTTCGGCGGGAGTTTCTTCGATGAGCAGTTCTTC | CASSFGGSFFDEQFF
- | TRBJ1-1 | TRBD1 | TRBV5-1 | TGCGCCAGCACCCAGACAGGGGTGATTGCTGAAGCTTTCTTT | CASTQTGVIAEAFF
- | TRBJ2-2 | TRBD2 | TRBV5-1 | TGCGCCAGCAGCTTATTAGCGGGAGGTGACACCGGGGAGCTGTTTTTT | CASSLLAGGDTGELFF
- | TRBJ2-2 | TRBD2 | TRBV7-2 | TGTGCCAGCAGACCTAGACTAGCGGCCCTTAGGGGGGAGCTGTTTTTT | CASRPRLAALRGELFF
- | TRBJ1-4 | TRBD1 | TRBV9 | TGTGCCAGCAGCGTACAGGGGGCGGCAACTAATGAAAAACTGTTTTTT | CASSVQGAATNEKLFF
- | TRBJ2-3 | TRBD1 | TRBV6-4 | TGTGCCAGCAGTGACTTACAGGGGGCTACGCAGTATTTT | CASSDLQGATQYF
- | TRBJ2-3 | - | TRBV29-1 | TGCAGCGTTGGTACGATAATAGATACGCAGTATTTT | CSVGTIIDTQYF
- | TRBJ2-1 | - | TRBV19 | TGTGCCAGCAGTATTACGGGACCGGGCGGCAATGAGCAGTTCTTC | CASSITGPGGNEQFF
- | TRBJ2-2 | TRBD1 | TRBV6-5 | TGTGCCAGCAGCGGACAGGGCTGGACCGGGGAGCTGTTTTTT | CASSGQGWTGELFF
- | TRBJ1-1 | - | TRBV29-1 | TGCAGCGTTGAAAGGGTTTATGCAGAGAACACTGAAGCTTTCTTT | CSVERVYAENTEAFF
- | TRBJ2-3 | - | TRBV5-1 | TGCGCCAGCAGCTTGGGGGCCCAAGCAGATACGCAGTATTTT | CASSLGAQADTQYF
- | TRBJ2-1 | - | TRBV7-3 | TGTGCCAGCAGCTTAGGGGTAAGCTCCTACAATGAGCAGTTCTTC | CASSLGVSSYNEQFF
few | TRBJ1-2 | - | TRBV27 | TGTGCCAGCAGTCTGGTGGGGTCGGAAGATGGCTACACCTTC | CASSLVGSEDGYTF
once | TRBJ2-2 | TRBD1 | TRBV5-4 | TGTGCCAGCAGCGCCCGGGACAGGGGAAACACCGGGGAGCTGTTTTTT | CASSARDRGNTGELFF
- | TRBJ1-2 | - | TRBV4-2 | TGTGCCAGCAGCCAAGACAGGGCGGACTATGGCTACACCTTC | CASSQDRADYGYTF
- | TRBJ1-2 | - | TRBV6-5 | TGTGCCAGCAGTTACTTCGGGACTAACTATGGCTACACCTTC | CASSYFGTNYGYTF
- | TRBJ2-1 | - | TRBV19 | TGTGCCAGTAACCTGGGGCCCGCCCGGAACCCGGACAATGAGCAGTTCTTC | CASNLGPARNPDNEQFF
- | TRBJ1-2 | - | TRBV28 | TGTGCCAGCAGTTTAGTAGGGGCCACCTTCTATGGCTACACCTTC | CASSLVGATFYGYTF
- | TRBJ2-7 | - | TRBV30 | TGTGCCTGGAGTGTATTAAGCGGCTGGGACGAGCAGTACTTC | CAWSVLSGWDEQYF
- | TRBJ2-5 | TRBD1 | TRBV28 | TGTGCCAGCAGCGACAGGGGCCAACTTCGTCGAGAGACCCAGTACTTC | CASSDRGQLRRETQYF
- | TRBJ1-5 | TRBD1 | TRBV28 | TGTGCCAGCAGTCCCTGGACAGGGGAAAGCAATCAGCCCCAGCATTTT | CASSPWTGESNQPQHF
- | TRBJ1-5 | - | TRBV28 | TGTGCCAGCAGTCCACCCCAGCATTTT | CASSPPQHF
- | TRBJ2-2 | TRBD1 | TRBV9 | TGTGCCAGCAGCCTCCAAGGGACAGCAAACACCGGGGAGCTGTTTTTT | CASSLQGTANTGELFF
- | TRBJ1-1 | - | TRBV6-1 | TGTGCCAGCAGCCCCGGACGGATTAACACTGAAGCTTTCTTT | CASSPGRINTEAFF
- | TRBJ2-1 | - | TRBV11-2 | TGTGCCAGCAGCTTAGATGGGGGGTACAATGAGCAGTTCTTC | CASSLDGGYNEQFF
- | TRBJ2-7 | TRBD2 | TRBV19 | TGTGCCAGTAGTATTGGACTAGCGGGCGTCTACGAGCAGTACTTC | CASSIGLAGVYEQYF
- | TRBJ2-1 | - | TRBV10-3 | TGTGCCATCAGTGAGTCAGGCCGAGGGGAGCAGTTCTTC | CAISESGRGEQFF
- | TRBJ1-2 | TRBD1 | TRBV5-1 | TGCGCCAGCAGCTCTGGACAGGGAAACTATGGCTACACCTTC | CASSSGQGNYGYTF
- | TRBJ1-5 | - | TRBV7-2 | TGTGCCAGCACCAACCCGTGGGGGAATCAGCCCCAGCATTTT | CASTNPWGNQPQHF
- | TRBJ2-1 | TRBD1 | TRBV6-1 | TGTGCCAGCAGTGAACGGGGACAGGGGCGTTGGTATGAGCAGTTCTTC | CASSERGQGRWYEQFF
- | TRBJ1-1 | - | TRBV10-3 | TGTGCCATCAGTGAGTGGTCCCTCCAGGAGCCGAACACTGAAGCTTTCTTT | CAISEWSLQEPNTEAFF
once | TRBJ2-3 | TRBD2 | TRBV7-2 | TGTGCCAGCAGCTTGGGGCTAGCGGGCACAGATACGCAGTATTTT | CASSLGLAGTDTQYF
- | TRBJ2-5 | - | TRBV6-5 | TGTGCCAGCAGTTACGTCGCAGGGGAGGAGACCCAGTACTTC | CASSYVAGEETQYF